This TCR beta chain was sequenced during a study of T cell responses to AZD1222 COVID-19 vaccine. Profiling relied on immunoSEQ multiplex PCR, and the TCRdb table lists in-frame clones only, not all of them. The top ten hold more than 8% of the sample, which has some 110,000 clones, approximately 89% seen once. The V gene end was trimmed by 5 bases and the J gene end by 5 bases; junction bases not matched to a gene: 4. This CDR3 region has 14 residues. Germline CDR1 and CDR2: ENHRY and SYGVKD. This specimen was peripheral blood, taken on day 0 of AZD1222 vaccination. The origin of this receptor is an adult in good health. The J gene is TRBJ2-2, the V gene TRBV10-3; 8 bases match TRBD2. In nucleotides, the CDR3 is TGTGCCATCAGTCCCGGGGGGGGGACCGGGGAGCTGTTTTTT. Amino acids: CAISPGGGTGELFF.